This entry describes one T cell receptor (beta chain). Its antigen is currently unknown. By quantitative 5'-RACE with molecular barcodes, the TCR beta libraries were made. TCRdb re-called the 5' RACE reads with MiXCR, one entry per CDR3 protein. The sample contains approximately 140,000 distinct CDR3 sequences, roughly 44% of which appear only once. The germline V gene has CDR1 DFQATT and CDR2 SNEGSKA (reference sequence). CDR3 length: 15 amino acids. With V trimmed by 3 bases and J by 6 bases, 8 bases remained unmatched. This record comes from a study of CD8 T cells in ankylosing spondylitis. Study conclusions and caveats: Reactive arthritis synovial fluid and blood previously showed some of these motif variants.

What was sequenced was synovial fluid, either unsorted or a sorted T cell fraction (not recorded which). This sequence joins TRBV20-1 and TRBJ2-1; 10 nucleotides match TRBD1. The receptor's source is a male donor with ankylosing spondylitis. CDR3 nucleotide sequence: TGCAGTGCTAGGGACCCCGGGACAGGGGTCAATGAGCAGTTCTTC. Amino acid sequence: CSARDPGTGVNEQFF.